This T cell receptor beta chain was sequenced during a study of early T cells in non-severe SARS-CoV-2 infection. On the study more broadly: RNA in bulk from unsorted whole blood was sequenced, and chains were unpaired. General study points: Matching against VDJdb likely underestimated virus-specific expansions, favoring anti-spike CD8.

Molecules of cDNA were individually given unique molecular identifiers that were attached to them. TCRdb recomputed calls from the 5' RACE reads with MiXCR, one row per CDR3 protein. The table lists 25,000 to 40,000 distinct CDR3 sequences, 4.7% of them singletons. This clonotype was observed many times. Its antigen is still unknown. The sequence was obtained from an adult who was a healthcare worker with PCR-confirmed SARS-CoV-2 infection or an uninfected control (not recorded which). The sequenced sample consisted of whole blood.

The CDR3 loop reads CASSQDRGYYNEQFF. The CDR3 nucleotides are TGCGCCAGCAGCCAAGACAGGGGTTACTACAATGAGCAGTTCTTC. V and J are TRBV4-3 and TRBJ2-1; D may be TRBD1 (6 bases). Germline V CDR1 and CDR2: LGHNA, YSLEER. CDR3 length: 15 amino acids. V gave up 0 bases and J gave up 3 bases, with 9 bases separating them.